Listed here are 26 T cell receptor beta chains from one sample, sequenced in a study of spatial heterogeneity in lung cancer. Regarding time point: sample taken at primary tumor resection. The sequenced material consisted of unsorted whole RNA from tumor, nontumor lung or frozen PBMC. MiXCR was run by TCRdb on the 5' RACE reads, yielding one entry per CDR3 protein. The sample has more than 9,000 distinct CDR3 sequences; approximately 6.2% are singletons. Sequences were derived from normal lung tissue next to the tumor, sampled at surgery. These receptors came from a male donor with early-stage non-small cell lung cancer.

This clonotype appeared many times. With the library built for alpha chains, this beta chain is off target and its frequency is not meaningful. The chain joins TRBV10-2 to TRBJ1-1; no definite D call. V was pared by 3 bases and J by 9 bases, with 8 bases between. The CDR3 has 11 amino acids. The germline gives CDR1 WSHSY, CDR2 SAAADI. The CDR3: CASSDDTKAFF. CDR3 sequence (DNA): TGCGCCAGCAGTGATGACACCAAAGCTTTCTTT.

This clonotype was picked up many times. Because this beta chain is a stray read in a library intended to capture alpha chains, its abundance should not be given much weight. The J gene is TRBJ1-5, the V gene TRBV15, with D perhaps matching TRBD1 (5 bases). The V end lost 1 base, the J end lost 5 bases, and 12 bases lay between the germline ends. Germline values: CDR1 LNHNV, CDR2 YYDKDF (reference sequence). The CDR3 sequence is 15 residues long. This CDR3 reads CATSRVAGSDQPQHF. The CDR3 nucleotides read TGTGCCACCAGCAGAGTGGCAGGGTCGGATCAGCCCCAGCATTTT.

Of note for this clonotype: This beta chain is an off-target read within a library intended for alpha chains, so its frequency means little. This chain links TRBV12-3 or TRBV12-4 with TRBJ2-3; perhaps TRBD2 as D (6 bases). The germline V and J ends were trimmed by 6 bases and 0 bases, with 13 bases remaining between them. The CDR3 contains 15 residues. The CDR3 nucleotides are TGTGCCAGCAGGGTACTAGCACGGAGCACAGATACGCAGTATTTT. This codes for CASRVLARSTDTQYF.

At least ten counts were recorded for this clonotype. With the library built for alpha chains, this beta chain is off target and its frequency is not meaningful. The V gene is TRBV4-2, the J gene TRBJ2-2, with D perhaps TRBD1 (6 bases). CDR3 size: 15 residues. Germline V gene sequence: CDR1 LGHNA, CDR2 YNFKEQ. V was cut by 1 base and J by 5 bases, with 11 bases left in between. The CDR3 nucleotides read TGTGCCAGCAGCCAAGTTAATCAGGGGACCGGGGAGCTGTTTTTT. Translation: CASSQVNQGTGELFF.

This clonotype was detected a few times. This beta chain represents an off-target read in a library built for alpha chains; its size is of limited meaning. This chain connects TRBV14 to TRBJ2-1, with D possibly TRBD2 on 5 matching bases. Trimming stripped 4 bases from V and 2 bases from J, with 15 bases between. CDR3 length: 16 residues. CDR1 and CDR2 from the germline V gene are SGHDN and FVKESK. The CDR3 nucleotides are TGTGCCAGCAGCCCGGAGCGGTTCCCCACCTACAATGAGCAGTTCTTC. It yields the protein CASSPERFPTYNEQFF.

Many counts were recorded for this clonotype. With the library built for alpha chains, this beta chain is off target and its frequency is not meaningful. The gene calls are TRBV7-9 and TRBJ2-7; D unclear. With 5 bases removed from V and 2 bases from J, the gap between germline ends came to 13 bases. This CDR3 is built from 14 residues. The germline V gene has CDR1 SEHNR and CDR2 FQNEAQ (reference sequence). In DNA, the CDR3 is TGTGCCAGCAGCCCCGTAGGCGGTCCCTACGAGCAGTACTTC. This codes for CASSPVGGPYEQYF.

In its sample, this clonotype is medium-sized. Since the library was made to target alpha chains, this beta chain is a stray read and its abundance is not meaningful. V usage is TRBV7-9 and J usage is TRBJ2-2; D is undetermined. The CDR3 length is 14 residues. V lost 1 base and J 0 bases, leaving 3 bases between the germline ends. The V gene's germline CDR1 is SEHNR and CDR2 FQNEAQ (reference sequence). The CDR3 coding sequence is TGTGCCAGCAGCTTAGTTGCGAACACCGGGGAGCTGTTTTTT. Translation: CASSLVANTGELFF.

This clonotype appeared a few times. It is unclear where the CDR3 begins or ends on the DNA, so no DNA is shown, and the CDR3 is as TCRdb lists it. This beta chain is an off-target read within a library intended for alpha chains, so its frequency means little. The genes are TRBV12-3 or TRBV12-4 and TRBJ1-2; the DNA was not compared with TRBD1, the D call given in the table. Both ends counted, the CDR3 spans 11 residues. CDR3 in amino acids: CASSFGAGYTF.

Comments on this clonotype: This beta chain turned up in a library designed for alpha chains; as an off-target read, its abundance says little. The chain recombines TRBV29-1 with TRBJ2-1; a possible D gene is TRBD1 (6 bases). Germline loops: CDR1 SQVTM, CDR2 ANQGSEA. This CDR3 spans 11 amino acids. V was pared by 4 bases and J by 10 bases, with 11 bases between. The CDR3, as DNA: TGCAGCGTTGCAGGGGCCCAGGAGCAGTTCTTC. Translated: CSVAGAQEQFF.

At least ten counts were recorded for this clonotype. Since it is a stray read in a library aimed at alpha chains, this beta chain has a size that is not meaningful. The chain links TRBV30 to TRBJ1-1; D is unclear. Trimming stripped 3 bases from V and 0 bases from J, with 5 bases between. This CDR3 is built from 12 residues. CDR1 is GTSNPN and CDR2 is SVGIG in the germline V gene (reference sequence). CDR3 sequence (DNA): TGTGCCTGGAGGGGCATGAACACTGAAGCTTTCTTT. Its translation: CAWRGMNTEAFF.

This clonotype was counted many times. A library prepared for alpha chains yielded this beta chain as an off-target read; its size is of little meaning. The CDR3 region has the DNA TGTGCCAGCAGCTTAGTGGGTCATAATTCACCCCTCCACTTT. Protein sequence: CASSLVGHNSPLHF. This chain links TRBV7-2 with TRBJ1-6, with no clear D. The CDR3 is made up of 14 amino acids. Germline CDR1 reads SGHTA; CDR2 reads FQGNSA. V was pared by 1 base and J by 5 bases, with 6 bases between.

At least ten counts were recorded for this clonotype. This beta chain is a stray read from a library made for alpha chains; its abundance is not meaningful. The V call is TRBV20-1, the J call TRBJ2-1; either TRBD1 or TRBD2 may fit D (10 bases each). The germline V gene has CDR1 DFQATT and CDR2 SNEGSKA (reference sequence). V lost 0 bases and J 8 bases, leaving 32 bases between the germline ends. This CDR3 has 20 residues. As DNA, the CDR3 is TGCAGTGCTAGAGATATTCGGGGGACAGGGGATACTAGCGGGATCTATGAGCAGTTCTTC. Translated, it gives CSARDIRGTGDTSGIYEQFF.

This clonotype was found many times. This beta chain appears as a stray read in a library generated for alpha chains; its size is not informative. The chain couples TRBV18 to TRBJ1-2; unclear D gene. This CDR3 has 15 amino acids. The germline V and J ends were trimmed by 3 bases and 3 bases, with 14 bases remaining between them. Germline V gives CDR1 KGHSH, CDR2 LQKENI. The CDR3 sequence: CASSPGPGSDYGYTF. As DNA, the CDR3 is TGTGCCAGCTCACCCGGGCCCGGGTCCGACTATGGCTACACCTTC.

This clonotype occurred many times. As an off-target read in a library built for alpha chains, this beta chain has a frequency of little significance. The CDR3 coding sequence is TGTGCCATCAGTGAGTCAAGGGGACGGGACAGGGGGCCCGAGCAGTACTTC. This codes for CAISESRGRDRGPEQYF. The J gene is TRBJ2-7, the V gene TRBV10-3, with 12 bases identical to TRBD1. The V gene's germline CDR1 is ENHRY and CDR2 SYGVKD. The CDR3 sequence is 17 residues long. Trimming removed 0 bases from V and 6 bases from J; junction bases left unmatched: 9.

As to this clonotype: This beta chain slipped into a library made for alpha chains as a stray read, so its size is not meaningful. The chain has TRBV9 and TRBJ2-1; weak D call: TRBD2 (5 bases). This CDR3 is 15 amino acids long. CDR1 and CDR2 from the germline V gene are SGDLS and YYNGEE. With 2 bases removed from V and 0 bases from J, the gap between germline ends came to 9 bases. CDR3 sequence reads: CASSVEGDSYNEQFF. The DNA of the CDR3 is TGTGCCAGCAGCGTTGAGGGAGACTCCTACAATGAGCAGTTCTTC.

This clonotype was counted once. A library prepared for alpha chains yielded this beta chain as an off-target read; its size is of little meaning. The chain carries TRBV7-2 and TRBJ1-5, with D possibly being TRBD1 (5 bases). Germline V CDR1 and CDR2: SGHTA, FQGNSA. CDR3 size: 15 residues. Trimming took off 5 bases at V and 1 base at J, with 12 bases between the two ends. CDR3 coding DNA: TGTGCCAGCAGCCCGGGGACCGGCAGCAATCAGCCCCAGCATTTT. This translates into CASSPGTGSNQPQHF.

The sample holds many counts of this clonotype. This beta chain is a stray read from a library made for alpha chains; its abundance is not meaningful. CDR3 loop: CASNELGIGTEAFF. The CDR3 DNA sequence: TGTGCCAGCAACGAGTTGGGTATCGGCACTGAAGCTTTCTTT. The chain is built from TRBV2 and TRBJ1-1; D ambiguous. From germline, CDR1 is SNHLY and CDR2 FYNNEI. Trimming pared 7 bases from V and 4 bases from J, leaving 16 bases between. There are 14 residues in the CDR3.

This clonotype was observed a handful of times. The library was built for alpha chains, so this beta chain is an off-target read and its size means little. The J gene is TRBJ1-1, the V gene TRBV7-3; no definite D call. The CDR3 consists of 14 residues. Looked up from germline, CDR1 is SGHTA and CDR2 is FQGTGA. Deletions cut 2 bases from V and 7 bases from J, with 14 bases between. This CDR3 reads CASSLEGYSGEAFF. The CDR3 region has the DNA TGTGCCAGCAGCTTAGAGGGATACTCAGGTGAAGCTTTCTTT.

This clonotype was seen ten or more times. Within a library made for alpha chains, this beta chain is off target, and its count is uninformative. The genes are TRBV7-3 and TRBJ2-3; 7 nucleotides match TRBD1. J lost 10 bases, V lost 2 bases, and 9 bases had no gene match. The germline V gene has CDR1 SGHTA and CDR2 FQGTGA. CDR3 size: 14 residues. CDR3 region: CASSLDVADRAQYF. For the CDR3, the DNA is TGTGCCAGCAGCTTAGATGTGGCCGACAGGGCGCAGTATTTT.

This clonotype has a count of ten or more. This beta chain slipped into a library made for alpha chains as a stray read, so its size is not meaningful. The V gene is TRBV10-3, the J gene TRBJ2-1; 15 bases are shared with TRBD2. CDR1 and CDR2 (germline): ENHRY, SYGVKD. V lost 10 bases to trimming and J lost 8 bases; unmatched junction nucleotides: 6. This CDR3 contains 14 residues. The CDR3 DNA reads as TGTGCCACCGGACTAGCGGGAGGGGGGGATGAGCAGTTCTTC. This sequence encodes CATGLAGGGDEQFF.

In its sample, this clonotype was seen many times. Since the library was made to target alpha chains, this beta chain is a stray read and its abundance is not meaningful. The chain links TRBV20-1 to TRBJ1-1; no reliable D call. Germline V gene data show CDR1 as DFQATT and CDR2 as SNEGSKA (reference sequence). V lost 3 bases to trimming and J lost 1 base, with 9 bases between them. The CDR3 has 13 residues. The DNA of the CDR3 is TGCAGTGCTAGTCGCCGCCCGAACACTGAAGCTTTCTTT. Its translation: CSASRRPNTEAFF.

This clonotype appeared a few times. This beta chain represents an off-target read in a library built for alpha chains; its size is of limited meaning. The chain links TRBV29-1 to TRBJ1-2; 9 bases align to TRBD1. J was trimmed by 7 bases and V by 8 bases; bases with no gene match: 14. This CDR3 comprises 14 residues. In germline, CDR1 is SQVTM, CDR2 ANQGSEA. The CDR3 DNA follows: TGCAGCATTACACAGACAGGGGGACTGAGTGGCTACACCTTC. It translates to CSITQTGGLSGYTF.

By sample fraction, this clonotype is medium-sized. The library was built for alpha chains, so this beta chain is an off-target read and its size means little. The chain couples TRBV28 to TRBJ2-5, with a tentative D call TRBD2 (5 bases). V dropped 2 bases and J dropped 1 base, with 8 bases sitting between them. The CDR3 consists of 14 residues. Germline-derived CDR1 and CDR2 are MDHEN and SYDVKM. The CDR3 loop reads CASSLAGGQETQYF. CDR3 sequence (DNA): TGTGCCAGCAGTTTAGCCGGAGGCCAAGAGACCCAGTACTTC.

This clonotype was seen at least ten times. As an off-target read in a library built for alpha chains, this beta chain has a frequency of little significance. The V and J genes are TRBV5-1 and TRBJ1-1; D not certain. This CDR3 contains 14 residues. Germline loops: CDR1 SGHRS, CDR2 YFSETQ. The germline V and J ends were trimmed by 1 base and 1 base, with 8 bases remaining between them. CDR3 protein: CASSLTETNTEAFF. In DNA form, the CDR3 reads TGCGCCAGCAGCTTGACAGAAACGAACACTGAAGCTTTCTTT.

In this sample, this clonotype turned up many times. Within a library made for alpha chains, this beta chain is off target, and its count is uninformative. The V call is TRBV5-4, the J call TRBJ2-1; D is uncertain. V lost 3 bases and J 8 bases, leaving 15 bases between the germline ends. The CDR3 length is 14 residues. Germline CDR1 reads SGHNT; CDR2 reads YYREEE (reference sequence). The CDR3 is CASSSRLGTHEQFF. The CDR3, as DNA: TGTGCCAGCAGCTCGAGGCTCGGAACTCATGAGCAGTTCTTC.

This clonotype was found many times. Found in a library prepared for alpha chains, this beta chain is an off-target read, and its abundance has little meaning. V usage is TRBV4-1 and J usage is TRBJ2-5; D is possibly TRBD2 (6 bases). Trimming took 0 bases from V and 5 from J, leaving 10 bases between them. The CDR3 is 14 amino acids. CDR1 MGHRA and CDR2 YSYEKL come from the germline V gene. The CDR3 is CASSQDGAGETQYF. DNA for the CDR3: TGCGCCAGCAGCCAAGATGGGGCGGGGGAGACCCAGTACTTC.